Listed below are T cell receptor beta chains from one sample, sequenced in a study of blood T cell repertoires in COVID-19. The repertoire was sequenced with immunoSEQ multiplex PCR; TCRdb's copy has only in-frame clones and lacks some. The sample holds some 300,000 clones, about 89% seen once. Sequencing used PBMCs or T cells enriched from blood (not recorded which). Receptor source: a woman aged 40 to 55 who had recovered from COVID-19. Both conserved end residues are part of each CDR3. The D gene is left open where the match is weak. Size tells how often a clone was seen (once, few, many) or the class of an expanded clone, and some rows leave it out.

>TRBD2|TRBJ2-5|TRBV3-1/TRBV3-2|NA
TGTGCCAGCAGCCAAGACACTAGCGGGGGGACCCAGTACTTC
CASSQDTSGGTQYF
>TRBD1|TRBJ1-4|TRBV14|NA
TGTGCCAGCAGCCATGGCAGGGGGCCTGAAAAACTGTTTTTT
CASSHGRGPEKLFF
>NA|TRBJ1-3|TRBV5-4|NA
TGTGCCAGCAGCTTGGGCGGGGCCCTTACCACCTCTGGAAACACCATATATTTT
CASSLGGALTTSGNTIYF
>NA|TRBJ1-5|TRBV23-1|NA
TGCGCCAGCAGTCAATCGATCCGCCGGCGGACAGGCAATCAGCCCCAGCATTTT
CASSQSIRRRTGNQPQHF
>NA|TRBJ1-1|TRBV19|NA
TGTGCCAGTAGTATAGGGGAGGGAGGGACTGAAGCTTTCTTT
CASSIGEGGTEAFF
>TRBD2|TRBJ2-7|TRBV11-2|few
TGTGCCAGCAGCTCCACTAGCGGGAGTAGCGAGCAGTACTTC
CASSSTSGSSEQYF
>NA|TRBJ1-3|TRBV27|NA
TGTGCCAGCACAGGCGGACCGGGAAAAGGAAACACCATATATTTT
CASTGGPGKGNTIYF
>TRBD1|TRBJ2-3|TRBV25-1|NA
TGTGCCAGCAGTGGCCTTCTGGGACAGGGGAGCACAGATACGCAGTATTTT
CASSGLLGQGSTDTQYF
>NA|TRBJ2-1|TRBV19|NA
TGTGCCAGTAGTCGAGCGGCTTCTAGCTCCTACAATGAGCAGTTCTTC
CASSRAASSSYNEQFF
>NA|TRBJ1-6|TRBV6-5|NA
TGTGCCAGCAGTTACCGAGGAAATTCACCCCTCCACTTT
CASSYRGNSPLHF
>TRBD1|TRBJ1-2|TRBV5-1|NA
TGCGCCAGCAGCACCGGGACAGGGGCCTATGGCTACACCTTC
CASSTGTGAYGYTF
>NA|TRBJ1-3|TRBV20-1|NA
TGCAGTGCTAGTAGCTTCTCTGGAAACACCATATATTTT
CSASSFSGNTIYF
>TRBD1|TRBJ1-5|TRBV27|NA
TGTGCCAGCAGTTTATCGCCCCCAGGGGGAAGAGTCTTCCATCAGCCCCAGCATTTT
CASSLSPPGGRVFHQPQHF
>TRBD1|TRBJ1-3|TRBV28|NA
TGTGCCAGTAGCTCTACAGGGGGCCGGGGAAACACCATATATTTT
CASSSTGGRGNTIYF
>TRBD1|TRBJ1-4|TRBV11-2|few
TGTGCCAGCAGCTTAGATCTAGCAGGGGGCTATGAAAAACTGTTTTTT
CASSLDLAGGYEKLFF